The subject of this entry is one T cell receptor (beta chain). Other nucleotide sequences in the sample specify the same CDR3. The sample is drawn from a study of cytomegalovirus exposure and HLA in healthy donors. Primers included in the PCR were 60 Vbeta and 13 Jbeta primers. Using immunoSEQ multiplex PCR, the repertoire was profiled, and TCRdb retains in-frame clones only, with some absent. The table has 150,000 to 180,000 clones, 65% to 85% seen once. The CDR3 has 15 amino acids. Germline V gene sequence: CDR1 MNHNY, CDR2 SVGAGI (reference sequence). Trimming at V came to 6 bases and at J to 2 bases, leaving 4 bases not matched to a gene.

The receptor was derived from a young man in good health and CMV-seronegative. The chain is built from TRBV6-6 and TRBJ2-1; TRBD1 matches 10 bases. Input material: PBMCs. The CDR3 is CASRPGTGAYNEQFF. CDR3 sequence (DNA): TGTGCCAGCAGACCCGGGACAGGGGCCTACAATGAGCAGTTCTTC.